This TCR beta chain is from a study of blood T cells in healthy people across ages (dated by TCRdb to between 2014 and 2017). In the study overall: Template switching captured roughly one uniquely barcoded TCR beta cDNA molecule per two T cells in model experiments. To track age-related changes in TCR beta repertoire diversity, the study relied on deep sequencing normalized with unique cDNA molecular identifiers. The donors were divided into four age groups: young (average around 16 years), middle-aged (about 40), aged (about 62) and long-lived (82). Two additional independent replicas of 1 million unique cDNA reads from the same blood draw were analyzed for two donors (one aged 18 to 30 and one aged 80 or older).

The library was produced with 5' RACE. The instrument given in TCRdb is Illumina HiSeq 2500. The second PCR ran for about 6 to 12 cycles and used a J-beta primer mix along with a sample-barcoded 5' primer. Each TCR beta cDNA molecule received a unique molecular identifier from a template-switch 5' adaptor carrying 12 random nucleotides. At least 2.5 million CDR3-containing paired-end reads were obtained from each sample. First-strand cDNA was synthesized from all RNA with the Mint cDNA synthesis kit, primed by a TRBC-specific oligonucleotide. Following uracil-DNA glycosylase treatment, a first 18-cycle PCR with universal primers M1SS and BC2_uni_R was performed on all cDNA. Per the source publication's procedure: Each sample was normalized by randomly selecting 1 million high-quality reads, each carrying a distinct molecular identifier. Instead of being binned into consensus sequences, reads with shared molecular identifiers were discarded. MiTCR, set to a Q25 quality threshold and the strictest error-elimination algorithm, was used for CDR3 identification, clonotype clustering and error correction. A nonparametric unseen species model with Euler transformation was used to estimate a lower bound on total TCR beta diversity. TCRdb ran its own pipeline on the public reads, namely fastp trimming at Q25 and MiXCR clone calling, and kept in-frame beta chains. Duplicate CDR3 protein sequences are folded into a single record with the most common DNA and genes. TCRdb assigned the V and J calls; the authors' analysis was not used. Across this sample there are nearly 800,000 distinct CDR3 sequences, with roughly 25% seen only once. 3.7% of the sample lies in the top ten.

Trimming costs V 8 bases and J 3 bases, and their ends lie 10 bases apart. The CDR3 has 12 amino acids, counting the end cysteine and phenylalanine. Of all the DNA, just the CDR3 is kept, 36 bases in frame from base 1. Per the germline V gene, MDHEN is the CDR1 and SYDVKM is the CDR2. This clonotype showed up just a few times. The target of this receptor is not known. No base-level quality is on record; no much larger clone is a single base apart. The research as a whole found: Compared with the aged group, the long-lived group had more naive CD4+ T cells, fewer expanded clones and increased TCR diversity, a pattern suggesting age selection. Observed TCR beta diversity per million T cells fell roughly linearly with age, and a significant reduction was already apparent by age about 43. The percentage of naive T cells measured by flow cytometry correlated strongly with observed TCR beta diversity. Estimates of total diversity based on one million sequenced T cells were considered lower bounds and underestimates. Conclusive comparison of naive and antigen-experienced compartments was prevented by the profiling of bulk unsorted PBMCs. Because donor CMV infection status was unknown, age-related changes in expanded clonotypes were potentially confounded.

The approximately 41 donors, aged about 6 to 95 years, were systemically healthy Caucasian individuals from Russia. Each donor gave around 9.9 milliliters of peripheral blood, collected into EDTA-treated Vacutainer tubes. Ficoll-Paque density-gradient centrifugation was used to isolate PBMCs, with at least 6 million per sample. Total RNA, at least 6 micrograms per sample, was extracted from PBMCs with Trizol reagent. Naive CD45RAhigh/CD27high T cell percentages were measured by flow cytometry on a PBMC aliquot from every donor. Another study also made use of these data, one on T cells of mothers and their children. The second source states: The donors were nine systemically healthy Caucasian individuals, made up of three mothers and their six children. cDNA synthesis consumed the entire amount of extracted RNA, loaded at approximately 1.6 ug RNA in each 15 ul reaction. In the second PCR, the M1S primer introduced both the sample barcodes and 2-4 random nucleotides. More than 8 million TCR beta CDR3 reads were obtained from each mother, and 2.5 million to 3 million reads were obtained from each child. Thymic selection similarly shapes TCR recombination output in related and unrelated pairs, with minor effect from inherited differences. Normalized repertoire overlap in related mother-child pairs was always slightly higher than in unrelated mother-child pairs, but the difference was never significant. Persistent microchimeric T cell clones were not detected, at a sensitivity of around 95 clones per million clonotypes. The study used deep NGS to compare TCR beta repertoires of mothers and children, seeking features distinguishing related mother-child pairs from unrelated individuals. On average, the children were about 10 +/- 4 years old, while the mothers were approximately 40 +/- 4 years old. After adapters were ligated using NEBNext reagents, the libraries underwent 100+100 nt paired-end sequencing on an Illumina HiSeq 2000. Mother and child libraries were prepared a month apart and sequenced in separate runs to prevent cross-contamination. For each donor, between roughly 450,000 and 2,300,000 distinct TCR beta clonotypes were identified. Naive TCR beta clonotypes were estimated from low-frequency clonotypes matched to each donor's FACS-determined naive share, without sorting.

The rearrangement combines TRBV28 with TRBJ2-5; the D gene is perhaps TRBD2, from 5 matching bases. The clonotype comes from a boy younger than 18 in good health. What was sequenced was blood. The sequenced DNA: TGTGCCAGCGGCCTGGGAGAAGAGACCCAGTACTTC. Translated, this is CASGLGEETQYF.